One sample yielded the 29 T cell receptor beta chains listed below, sequenced in a study of shared clonotypes between healthy human individuals. Method: immunoSEQ multiplex PCR; TCRdb's copy keeps in-frame clones and lacks some. The table lists under 1,100,000 clones, more than 60% of them singletons. The material sequenced was memory CD4+ T cells sorted from blood. Sample subset: CD45RA-negative fraction. The receptors were sampled from a man aged 18 to 35 in good health.

The genes are TRBV19 and TRBJ2-2; 7 bases line up with TRBD2. The CDR3 spans 14 residues. V lost 1 base and J lost 11; bases outside the gene matches: 7. Looked up from germline, CDR1 is LNHDA and CDR2 is SQIVND (reference sequence). CDR3 bases: TGTGCCAGTAGTATAGTCGCCAGCGGGGCCGAGCTGTTTTTT. It specifies CASSIVASGAELFF.

The table lists this clone with a few counts. The chain has TRBV5-1 and TRBJ2-6, with 14 bases aligning to TRBD2. The germline CDR1 and CDR2 sequences are SGHRS and YFSETQ. V trimming: 2 bases; J trimming: 0 bases; junction bases outside the gene matches: 1. The CDR3 is 18 residues long. The DNA of the CDR3 is TGCGCCAGCAGCTTCGGACTAGCGGGGGGCTCTGGGGCCAACGTCCTGACTTTC. It specifies CASSFGLAGGSGANVLTF.

This clone turned up a few times. The same CDR3 also results from other DNA sequences found in this sample. The chain couples TRBV7-2 to TRBJ1-2, with D hard to call. Germline V gene lookup returns CDR1 SGHTA and CDR2 FQGNSA. V was cut by 5 bases and J by 6 bases, with 10 bases left in between. The CDR3 contains 12 residues. The CDR3 nucleotides are TGTGCCAGCAGCCCAAGGCGGGATGGCTACACCTTC. The encoded protein is CASSPRRDGYTF.

The table lists this clone with many counts. The chain uses TRBV6-5 and TRBJ2-2, with D tentatively TRBD1 or TRBD2 (6 bases each). Germline loops: CDR1 MNHEY, CDR2 SVGAGI. The CDR3 length is 12 residues. The V end was cut by 6 bases, the J end by 7 bases, with 9 bases between. The CDR3 loop is CASRRGDGELFF. The CDR3 nucleotides are TGTGCCAGCAGAAGGGGGGACGGGGAGCTGTTTTTT.

The chain is built from TRBV25-1 and TRBJ2-1; D tentatively reads TRBD1 or TRBD2 (6 bases each). CDR3 length equals 15 residues. Trimming shortened V by 1 base and J by 7 bases, and 14 bases separated the two germline ends. Germline CDR1 MGHDK, CDR2 SYGVNS. The CDR3 sequence: CASSELGGNANEQFF. CDR3 DNA sequence: TGTGCCAGCAGTGAATTGGGGGGCAATGCAAATGAGCAGTTCTTC.

This clone occurred once. The gene calls are TRBV7-2 and TRBJ2-3; D is undetermined. CDR1 SGHTA and CDR2 FQGNSA come from the germline V gene. Trimming removed 4 bases at V and 0 bases at J, with 17 bases between. This CDR3 spans 17 amino acids. Written as DNA, the CDR3 is TGTGCCAGCAGCTCTGTACCCGGAATCACCAGCACAGATACGCAGTATTTT. Translated, it gives CASSSVPGITSTDTQYF.

V gene TRBV6-5 combines with J gene TRBJ2-5, with 7 bases matching TRBD2. Germline trimming cut 8 bases from V and 5 bases from J; bases unmatched to any gene: 5. CDR1 is MNHEY and CDR2 is SVGAGI in the germline V gene. This CDR3 comprises 12 residues. CDR3 region: CASGSGKETQYF. CDR3 nucleotide sequence: TGTGCCAGCGGGAGCGGGAAGGAGACCCAGTACTTC.

This clone was seen more than once but under ten times. This chain links TRBV14 with TRBJ2-7; D could derive from TRBD1 or TRBD2 (6 bases each). Germline V gene sequence: CDR1 SGHDN, CDR2 FVKESK. The ends were cut back, 4 bases at V and 7 bases at J, with 17 bases in the middle. The CDR3 has 14 residues. The CDR3 loop reads CASSPQEGGREQYF. CDR3 sequence (DNA): TGTGCCAGCAGCCCTCAAGAAGGGGGGCGTGAGCAGTACTTC.

This clone was seen only a few times. Other DNA sequences in the sample encode the same CDR3. The chain joins TRBV5-1 to TRBJ2-5; a weak D match, TRBD1 (5 bases). Trimming took off 0 bases at V and 5 bases at J, with 8 bases between the two ends. This CDR3 is 13 amino acids long. Germline loops: CDR1 SGHRS, CDR2 YFSETQ. CDR3 sequence: CASSLDRWETQYF. CDR3 nucleotides: TGCGCCAGCAGCTTGGACAGGTGGGAGACCCAGTACTTC.

The chain couples TRBV28 to TRBJ1-4; tentative D call: TRBD1 (6 bases). V dropped 6 bases and J dropped 8 bases, with 16 bases sitting between them. Germline CDR1 and CDR2: MDHEN and SYDVKM. The CDR3 contains 14 residues. The CDR3 DNA follows: TGTGCCAGCAGAACAGGGATGAGTCTCGAAAAACTGTTTTTT. This gives the protein CASRTGMSLEKLFF.

With respect to this clone: Other DNA variants within this sample encode the same CDR3. V usage is TRBV5-8 and J usage is TRBJ2-1; TRBD1 matches at 7 bases. V lost 0 bases, J lost 2 bases, and 2 bases stayed unmatched. The germline gives CDR1 SGHTS, CDR2 YDEGEE. CDR3 length: 15 amino acids. CDR3 loop: CASSLGDRAYNEQFF. In DNA form, the CDR3 reads TGTGCCAGCAGCTTGGGGGACAGAGCCTACAATGAGCAGTTCTTC.

V and J are TRBV19 and TRBJ2-7; D call uncertain. This CDR3 contains 12 residues. V lost 6 bases to trimming and J lost 2 bases, with 8 bases between them. Germline V gene sequence: CDR1 LNHDA, CDR2 SQIVND (reference sequence). CDR3 amino acids: CASRGTTYEQYF. The CDR3 DNA reads as TGTGCCAGTAGGGGCACCACCTACGAGCAGTACTTC.

A note on this clone: The same CDR3 is also encoded by other DNA sequences in this sample. This chain joins TRBV9 and TRBJ2-5; 12 bases are shared with TRBD2. The CDR3 spans 16 residues. V shed 0 bases, J shed 5 bases, and the junction held 5 bases outside the gene matches. CDR1 and CDR2 (germline): SGDLS, YYNGEE. CDR3 in amino acids: CASSVGASGGAETQYF. The CDR3 region has the DNA TGTGCCAGCAGCGTAGGTGCTAGCGGGGGGGCCGAGACCCAGTACTTC.

The chain has TRBV18 and TRBJ1-1; D gene uncertain. With 6 bases removed from V and 2 bases from J, the gap between germline ends came to 16 bases. The CDR3 contains 15 residues. The V gene's germline CDR1 is KGHSH and CDR2 LQKENI. The CDR3 DNA sequence: TGTGCCAGCTCCCCTCCGGGGTTAATAAACACTGAAGCTTTCTTT. Protein product: CASSPPGLINTEAFF.

This clone was observed many times. The genes are TRBV27 and TRBJ1-6; 9 nucleotides align to TRBD1. The CDR3 sequence is 15 residues long. V was pared by 2 bases and J by 11 bases, with 7 bases of the junction left unmatched. CDR1 is MNHEY and CDR2 is SMNVEV in the germline V gene (reference sequence). CDR3 region: CASSLNGQGSAPLHF. CDR3 nucleotides: TGTGCCAGCAGTTTAAACGGACAGGGGAGCGCACCCCTCCACTTT.

To note about this clone: The identical CDR3 is also encoded by other nucleotide sequences in the sample. This CDR3 reads CAWSVRGGSYNEQFF. The CDR3 bases are TGTGCCTGGAGTGTACGCGGCGGGTCTTACAATGAGCAGTTCTTC. The chain combines TRBV30 with TRBJ2-1, with D perhaps matching TRBD2 (5 bases). The CDR3 spans 15 residues. CDR1 is GTSNPN, CDR2 SVGIG, per germline (reference sequence). Trimming left V 0 bases short and J 4 bases short, with 13 bases between. The whole variable domain, remainder taken from reference TRBV30 and TRBJ2-1, is SQTIHQWPATLVQPVGSPLSLECTVEGTSNPNLYWYRQAAGRGLQLLFYSVGIGQISSEVPQNLSASRPQDRQFILSSKKLLLSDSGFYLCAWSVRGGSYNEQFFGPGTRLTVL.

V is TRBV6-6 and J is TRBJ2-7, with TRBD2 matching over 7 bases. This CDR3 contains 14 residues. The ends lost 2 bases at V and 4 bases at J; junction bases unmatched: 5. Germline CDR1 and CDR2: MNHNY and SVGAGI (reference sequence). CDR3 sequence reads: CASSYRGEEYEQYF. CDR3 nucleotides: TGTGCCAGCAGTTACCGGGGGGAGGAATACGAGCAGTACTTC.

The CDR3 loop is CASSWGPSGGQPQHF. The CDR3, as DNA: TGTGCCAGCAGTTGGGGACCGTCAGGCGGTCAGCCCCAGCATTTT. The V gene is TRBV28, the J gene TRBJ1-5; TRBD1 might be the D (5 bases). With 4 bases removed from V and 6 bases from J, the gap between germline ends came to 16 bases. CDR1 MDHEN and CDR2 SYDVKM come from the germline V gene. The CDR3 has 15 residues. Together with reference TRBV28 and TRBJ1-5, the CDR3 gives the full variable domain: DVKVTQSSRYLVKRTGEKVFLECVQDMDHENMFWYRQDPGLGLRLIYFSYDVKMKEKGDIPEGYSVSREKKERFSLILESASTNQTSMYLCASSWGPSGGQPQHFGDGTRLSIL.

The chain employs TRBV19 and TRBJ2-2; TRBD1 is a possible D gene (5 bases). The CDR3 extends over 14 amino acids. CDR1 LNHDA and CDR2 SQIVND come from the germline V gene (reference sequence). V shed 7 bases and J shed 1 base, with 10 bases lying between them. The CDR3 bases are TGTGCCAGTACGGTTCAGGGGAACACCGGGGAGCTGTTTTTT. Its translation: CASTVQGNTGELFF.

This chain connects TRBV2 to TRBJ1-5; a weak D match, TRBD1 (5 bases). The CDR3 loop spans 20 amino acids. Trimming left V 2 bases short and J 4 bases short, with 27 bases between. Looked up from germline, CDR1 is SNHLY and CDR2 is FYNNEI. The CDR3 loop is CASSESTDLASSWANQPQHF. CDR3 DNA sequence: TGTGCCAGCAGTGAATCGACAGATCTAGCAAGCTCGTGGGCAAATCAGCCCCAGCATTTT.

Worth noting for this clone: At one end the junction does not follow the germline gene, possibly because of a read error. The chain joins TRBV27 to TRBJ2-1; no firm D call. CDR3 size: 14 residues. Germline lookup yields CDR1 MNHEY and CDR2 SMNVEV (reference sequence). CDR3 nucleotide sequence: TGTGCCAGCAGTTTAAAGCGCTCCTCCAATGAGCAGTTCTTC. Translated, it gives CASSLKRSSNEQFF.

V gene TRBV7-9 combines with J gene TRBJ2-2; tentatively, D is TRBD2 (7 bases). V shed 5 bases and J shed 6 bases, with 22 bases lying between them. This CDR3 comprises 17 residues. In germline, CDR1 is SEHNR, CDR2 FQNEAQ (reference sequence). This CDR3 reads CASSPPSGGAAAGELFF. CDR3 coding DNA: TGTGCCAGCAGCCCCCCTTCGGGGGGCGCCGCTGCCGGGGAGCTGTTTTTT.

With regard to this clone: The same CDR3 can be traced to other DNA sequences in this sample. This sequence joins TRBV19 and TRBJ1-5; 10 nucleotides line up with TRBD1. The CDR3 consists of 14 residues. Germline loops: CDR1 LNHDA, CDR2 SQIVND (reference sequence). V shed 5 bases, J shed 4 bases, and the junction held 2 bases outside the gene matches. The CDR3 DNA follows: TGTGCCAGTAGTTTGGGACAGGGGAATCAGCCCCAGCATTTT. Translation gives CASSLGQGNQPQHF.

The rearrangement uses TRBV6-1 and TRBJ2-2; D assignment may be TRBD1 or TRBD2 (5 bases each). V lost 8 bases to trimming and J lost 6 bases, with 13 bases between them. The germline V gene encodes CDR1 MNHNS and CDR2 SASEGT. The CDR3 totals 13 residues. For the CDR3, the DNA is TGTGCCAGCTGCCCGACGGGGCCCGGGGAGCTGTTTTTT. Its protein product is CASCPTGPGELFF.

This clone was observed a few times. The CDR3 is CASSLGGQGSYEQYF. DNA of the CDR3: TGTGCCAGCTCACTGGGGGGACAGGGCTCCTACGAGCAGTACTTC. This chain joins TRBV18 and TRBJ2-7; TRBD1 matches at 9 bases. Germline V lookup: CDR1 KGHSH, CDR2 LQKENI. The CDR3 is 15 residues long. Unmatched junction bases numbered 4, after V lost 4 bases and J lost 0 bases.

This clone was counted once. The rearrangement links TRBV2 to TRBJ1-2; no clear D. This CDR3 contains 13 residues. Deletions cut 4 bases from V and 5 bases from J, with 11 bases between. Germline CDR1 is SNHLY and CDR2 is FYNNEI. The CDR3 here is CASSGGYRYGYTF. Here the CDR3 DNA reads TGTGCCAGCAGTGGCGGGTATAGGTATGGCTACACCTTC.

This chain connects TRBV9 to TRBJ1-1; D possibly corresponds to TRBD1 (6 bases). Germline V gene data show CDR1 as SGDLS and CDR2 as YYNGEE. Trimming stripped 2 bases from V and 4 bases from J, with 18 bases between. This CDR3 spans 16 amino acids. The CDR3 loop is CASSVGPSGAGTEAFF. As DNA, the CDR3 is TGTGCCAGCAGCGTGGGCCCATCAGGGGCTGGCACTGAAGCTTTCTTT.

This clone was counted between two and nine times. The chain recombines TRBV6-1 with TRBJ2-3; TRBD1 might be the D (6 bases). Trimming stripped 1 base from V and 4 bases from J, with 12 bases between. This CDR3 comprises 15 residues. CDR1 is MNHNS and CDR2 is SASEGT in the germline V gene. The CDR3 DNA sequence: TGTGCCAGCAGTGAAGAGTACTCAGGGGCAGATACGCAGTATTTT. It codes for CASSEEYSGADTQYF.

This clone was recorded once. J is TRBJ1-1 and V is TRBV5-1; the D gene is possibly TRBD1 (5 bases). The germline V and J ends were trimmed by 6 bases and 4 bases, with 16 bases remaining between them. Germline CDR1 is SGHRS and CDR2 is YFSETQ. The CDR3 spans 14 residues. In DNA, the CDR3 is TGCGCCAGCACCCCGATTGTAGGGGCCACTGAAGCTTTCTTT. Protein sequence: CASTPIVGATEAFF.